Shown below are 21 T cell receptor beta chains from a single sample sequenced in a study of T cell changes during pregnancy in multiple sclerosis. The assay was immunoSEQ multiplex PCR, and TCRdb's table has in-frame clones only and misses some. This sample has 65,000 to 75,000 clones, with around nine tenths found just once. Sequenced material: peripheral blood, taken in the third trimester of pregnancy. All receptors come from a female donor in good health, enrolled as a control in a pregnancy study.

The V call is TRBV5-1, the J call TRBJ2-3; 7 positions agree with TRBD1. The trim removed 2 bases at V and 5 bases at J, leaving 5 bases unmatched. Germline V lookup: CDR1 SGHRS, CDR2 YFSETQ. The CDR3 loop spans 14 amino acids. This CDR3 is CASSLRTGGDTQYF. The CDR3 DNA is TGCGCCAGCAGCTTAAGGACAGGCGGAGATACGCAGTATTTT. Combining the CDR3 with reference TRBV5-1 and TRBJ2-3 gives the whole variable domain KAGVTQTPRYLIKTRGQQVTLSCSPISGHRSVSWYQQTPGQGLQFLFEYFSETQRNKGNFPGRFSGRQFSNSRSEMNVSTLELGDSALYLCASSLRTGGDTQYFGPGTRLTVL.

This clone was counted once. This chain links TRBV9 with TRBJ2-7; 7 positions agree with TRBD1. The ends lost 3 bases at V and 5 bases at J; junction bases unmatched: 2. The CDR3 sequence is 12 residues long. From germline, CDR1 is SGDLS and CDR2 YYNGEE. This CDR3 reads CASSGTGHEQYF. CDR3 DNA sequence: TGTGCCAGCAGCGGGACAGGCCACGAGCAGTACTTC.

The CDR3 here is CASTLGLATYEQYF. The DNA of the CDR3 is TGTGCCAGCACCTTGGGACTAGCGACCTACGAGCAGTACTTC. The V and J genes are TRBV28 and TRBJ2-7, with 10 bases that match TRBD2. CDR1 and CDR2 from the germline V gene are MDHEN and SYDVKM. J lost 2 bases, V lost 7 bases, and 5 bases had no gene match. The CDR3 loop spans 14 amino acids. The full variable domain, rest sourced from reference TRBV28 and TRBJ2-7, is DVKVTQSSRYLVKRTGEKVFLECVQDMDHENMFWYRQDPGLGLRLIYFSYDVKMKEKGDIPEGYSVSREKKERFSLILESASTNQTSMYLCASTLGLATYEQYFGPGTRLTVT.

The V and J genes are TRBV18 and TRBJ2-1, with TRBD2 matching 9 bases. CDR1 is KGHSH and CDR2 is LQKENI in the germline V gene. The CDR3 runs to 18 residues. The ends lost 2 bases at V and 2 bases at J; junction bases unmatched: 10. Here the CDR3 DNA reads TGTGCCAGCTCACCATCTCGACCGGGACTAGCCACCTACAATGAGCAGTTCTTC. Its translation: CASSPSRPGLATYNEQFF.

This clone has just a few counts. This rearrangement joins TRBV5-8 to TRBJ1-6, with 8 bases fitting TRBD1. From germline, CDR1 is SGHTS and CDR2 YDEGEE. This CDR3 is built from 16 residues. Trimming at V came to 4 bases and at J to 0 bases, leaving 3 bases not matched to a gene. Here the CDR3 reads CASSRQGSSYNSPLHF. For the CDR3, the DNA is TGTGCCAGCAGCCGACAGGGGAGCTCCTATAATTCACCCCTCCACTTT.

The chain recombines TRBV4-1 with TRBJ1-2, with TRBD1 as a possible D gene (5 bases). The germline gives CDR1 MGHRA, CDR2 YSYEKL. CDR3 size: 18 residues. Trimming shortened V by 0 bases and J by 4 bases, and 21 bases separated the two germline ends. The CDR3 loop reads CASSQDHLRKDRRYGYTF. DNA of the CDR3: TGCGCCAGCAGCCAAGATCATCTACGAAAAGACAGACGCTATGGCTACACCTTC.

V and J are TRBV7-2 and TRBJ1-2; 7 bases fit TRBD1. This CDR3 contains 14 residues. Germline V gives CDR1 SGHTA, CDR2 FQGNSA. J was trimmed by 3 bases and V by 3 bases; bases with no gene match: 4. CDR3 region: CASSLTGRDYGYTF. The CDR3 coding sequence is TGTGCCAGCAGCTTGACAGGGAGAGACTATGGCTACACCTTC.

V usage is TRBV4-2 and J usage is TRBJ1-5, with D possibly being TRBD1 (6 bases). Deletions cut 0 bases from V and 2 bases from J, with 17 bases between. The germline V gene encodes CDR1 LGHNA and CDR2 YNFKEQ. The CDR3 length is 18 residues. The CDR3: CASSQDNQGKGGNQPQHF. The CDR3 nucleotides read TGTGCCAGCAGCCAAGATAACCAGGGGAAGGGAGGCAATCAGCCCCAGCATTTT.

The chain links TRBV6-5 to TRBJ2-2; 7 nucleotides match TRBD1. V shed 7 bases and J 5 bases; nucleotides not matched to a gene: 10. The CDR3 is 15 amino acids. In germline, CDR1 is MNHEY, CDR2 SVGAGI. The CDR3 here is CASTRTGGRTGELFF. DNA of the CDR3: TGTGCCAGCACAAGGACAGGTGGTCGGACCGGGGAGCTGTTTTTT.

V and J are TRBV4-1 and TRBJ1-6; D perhaps matches TRBD1 (5 bases). CDR1 is MGHRA, CDR2 YSYEKL, per germline. The V gene lost 0 bases and the J gene lost 8 bases, with 20 bases spanning the gap. The CDR3 is 18 amino acids. CDR3 residues: CASSQERGAGRRDSPLHF. The CDR3 DNA follows: TGCGCCAGCAGCCAAGAAAGGGGAGCTGGCCGGAGGGATTCACCCCTCCACTTT.

The rearrangement uses TRBV2 and TRBJ1-1; D is perhaps TRBD1 (5 bases). The CDR3 sequence is 14 residues long. Trimming cost V 6 bases and J 1 base, with 12 bases left between them. Germline CDR1 is SNHLY and CDR2 is FYNNEI. The CDR3 DNA is TGTGCCAGCAGGGCCGGGGGACCGAACACTGAAGCTTTCTTT. This encodes CASRAGGPNTEAFF. Full variable domain (remainder filled in from reference TRBV2 and TRBJ1-1): EPEVTQTPSHQVTQMGQEVILRCVPISNHLYFYWYRQILGQKVEFLVSFYNNEISEKSEIFDDQFSVERPDGSNFTLKIRSTKLEDSAMYFCASRAGGPNTEAFFGQGTRLTVV.

This chain connects TRBV6-6 to TRBJ2-1; D is perhaps TRBD2 (6 bases). V was pared by 2 bases and J by 4 bases, with 9 bases between. CDR1 and CDR2 (germline): MNHNY, SVGAGI (reference sequence). The CDR3 totals 14 residues. The CDR3 coding sequence is TGTGCCAGCAGTTACCCTCGGGAGTACAATGAGCAGTTCTTC. Protein: CASSYPREYNEQFF.

The chain combines TRBV5-4 with TRBJ2-1; D ambiguous. The V end was cut by 4 bases, the J end by 5 bases, with 19 bases between. The germline V gene encodes CDR1 SGHNT and CDR2 YYREEE (reference sequence). The CDR3 is 16 amino acids. The CDR3: CASSQTRFESHNEQFF. CDR3 DNA sequence: TGTGCCAGCAGCCAAACCCGTTTCGAGTCCCACAATGAGCAGTTCTTC.

The V gene is TRBV29-1, the J gene TRBJ2-6; a possible D gene is TRBD2 (5 bases). This CDR3 has 15 residues. Trimming stripped 6 bases from V and 2 bases from J, with 14 bases between. In germline, CDR1 is SQVTM, CDR2 ANQGSEA. The chain's CDR3 is CSVNGIWAGANVLTF. CDR3 nucleotides: TGCAGCGTGAACGGGATTTGGGCTGGGGCCAACGTCCTGACTTTC.

A single count supports this clone. V usage is TRBV30 and J usage is TRBJ1-2; D is unresolved. CDR1 and CDR2 (germline): GTSNPN, SVGIG (reference sequence). This CDR3 spans 13 amino acids. V lost 4 bases and J 6 bases, leaving 15 bases between the germline ends. Here the CDR3 reads CAWIPTGSHGYTF. CDR3 nucleotides: TGTGCCTGGATCCCTACGGGGTCCCATGGCTACACCTTC.

This chain joins TRBV5-4 and TRBJ1-5, with 7 nucleotides matching TRBD1. The CDR3 sequence is 17 residues long. Germline V CDR1 and CDR2: SGHNT, YYREEE (reference sequence). J gave up 11 bases and V 0 bases, and 17 bases lay outside the gene matches. In DNA, the CDR3 is TGTGCCAGCAGCTTGGGAGGAGGGGGCAAGGCTGAGGGGTCCCAGCATTTT. Translated, it gives CASSLGGGGKAEGSQHF.

V and J are TRBV7-9 and TRBJ2-7, with D tentatively TRBD1 (6 bases). Germline V gene lookup returns CDR1 SEHNR and CDR2 FQNEAQ (reference sequence). V shed 1 base and J shed 0 bases, with 10 bases lying between them. The CDR3 spans 15 residues. The CDR3 loop reads CASSLEQGSSYEQYF. The CDR3 DNA is TGTGCCAGCAGCTTAGAGCAGGGGAGCTCCTACGAGCAGTACTTC.

J is TRBJ2-7 and V is TRBV7-2, with no clear D. CDR1 and CDR2 from the germline V gene are SGHTA and FQGNSA. V lost 1 base, J lost 2 bases, and 15 bases lay in between. This CDR3 comprises 16 residues. The CDR3 region is CASSLESWAGTYEQYF. CDR3 DNA sequence: TGTGCCAGCAGCTTAGAATCGTGGGCAGGTACCTACGAGCAGTACTTC. Together with reference TRBV7-2 and TRBJ2-7, the CDR3 gives the full variable domain: GAGVSQSPSNKVTEKGKDVELRCDPISGHTALYWYRQSLGQGLEFLIYFQGNSAPDKSGLPSDRFSAERTGGSVSTLTIQRTQQEDSAVYLCASSLESWAGTYEQYFGPGTRLTVT.

The gene calls are TRBV28 and TRBJ2-7; 7 bases line up with TRBD1. This CDR3 is built from 14 residues. J was trimmed by 2 bases and V by 6 bases; bases with no gene match: 7. Germline V gene lookup returns CDR1 MDHEN and CDR2 SYDVKM. In DNA form, the CDR3 reads TGTGCCAGCAGGGGACGGGACAGCCCCTACGAGCAGTACTTC. It encodes CASRGRDSPYEQYF.

The rearrangement links TRBV7-2 to TRBJ1-5, with D possibly being TRBD1 (5 bases). The CDR3 is 17 residues long. The V and J ends lost 5 bases and 0 bases respectively, with 17 bases between them. Germline CDR1 reads SGHTA; CDR2 reads FQGNSA. CDR3 protein: CASSPRGDVYSNQPQHF. In DNA form, the CDR3 reads TGTGCCAGCAGCCCCCGGGGGGATGTTTATAGCAATCAGCCCCAGCATTTT.

V gene TRBV6-1 combines with J gene TRBJ2-2, with 9 bases identical to TRBD1. The CDR3 runs to 14 residues. Per germline, CDR1 MNHNS and CDR2 SASEGT. Germline trimming cut 5 bases from V and 7 bases from J; bases unmatched to any gene: 5. In nucleotides, the CDR3 is TGTGCCAGCAGTTCGACAGGGGGTGACGGGGAGCTGTTTTTT. Amino acids: CASSSTGGDGELFF.